This T cell receptor (beta chain) was recovered during a study of blood T cells in healthy people across ages. Points from the study as a whole: Changes in expanded clonotypes were possibly confounded, as the CMV status of donors was unknown. Estimated diversity that came from one million T cells was considered an underestimate. When set beside aged donors, long-lived donors presented more naive CD4+ cells and higher diversity.

As to this clonotype: Its antigen is currently unknown.

Primed by a sample-barcoded 5' primer and a J-beta primer mix, a second PCR proceeded for roughly 6 to 12 cycles. TCRdb re-derived calls from the 5' RACE reads in MiXCR, one entry per CDR3 protein. The sample consists of roughly 720,000 distinct CDR3 sequences, 53% of them appearing once. Germline loops: CDR1 SGHAT, CDR2 FQNNGV. V was clipped by 5 bases and J by 1 base, with 17 bases between them. This CDR3 has 16 residues. The chain carries TRBV11-2 and TRBJ2-5, with D tentatively TRBD1 (5 bases). The sample was blood. This receptor was taken from a man older than 75 in good health. CDR3 nucleotides: TGTGCCAGCAGCCAATCCCAGGGCCTAGGCCAAGAGACCCAGTACTTC. Amino acids: CASSQSQGLGQETQYF.